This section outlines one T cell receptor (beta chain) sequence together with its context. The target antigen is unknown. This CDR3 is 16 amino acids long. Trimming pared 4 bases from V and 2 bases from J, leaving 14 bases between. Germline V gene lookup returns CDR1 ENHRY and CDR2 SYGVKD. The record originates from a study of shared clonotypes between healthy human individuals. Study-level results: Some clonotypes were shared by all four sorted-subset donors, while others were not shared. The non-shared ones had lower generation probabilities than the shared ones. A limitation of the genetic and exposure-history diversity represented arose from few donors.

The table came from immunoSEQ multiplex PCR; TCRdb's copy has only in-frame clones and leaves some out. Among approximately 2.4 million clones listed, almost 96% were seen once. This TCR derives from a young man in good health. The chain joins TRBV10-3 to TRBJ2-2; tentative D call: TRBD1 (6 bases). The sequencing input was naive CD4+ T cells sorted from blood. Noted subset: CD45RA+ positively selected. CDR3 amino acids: CAISVWPGVNTGELFF. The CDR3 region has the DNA TGTGCCATCAGTGTATGGCCAGGGGTTAACACCGGGGAGCTGTTTTTT.